These 14 T cell receptor beta chains originate from one sample sequenced in a study of T cells in Graves' hyperthyroidism and ophthalmopathy. RNA transcripts served as the template for amplifying TCR beta CDR3 regions. The HTBI primer set drove a first-round RT-PCR of the TCR CDR3. TCRdb called the multiplex PCR reads again in MiXCR, with one record for every CDR3 protein. The top ten hold roughly 13% of the sample, which has hundreds of thousands of distinct CDR3 sequences, roughly 15% seen once. The sample comprised blood. The receptors here all came from a man aged 18 to 29 with Graves' ophthalmopathy.

This clonotype has a count of ten or more. This sequence joins TRBV20-1 and TRBJ2-2, with 8 bases aligning to TRBD2. The germline CDR1 and CDR2 sequences are DFQATT and SNEGSKA (reference sequence). V shed 6 bases, J shed 1 base, and the junction held 1 base outside the gene matches. CDR3 length equals 13 residues. The CDR3 sequence: CSASGRNTGELFF. CDR3 sequence (DNA): TGCAGTGCCAGCGGGAGGAACACCGGGGAGCTGTTTTTT.

This clonotype was recorded at least ten times. The chain uses TRBV20-1 and TRBJ2-3; D is uncertain. The CDR3 extends over 15 amino acids. From germline, CDR1 is DFQATT and CDR2 SNEGSKA (reference sequence). Trimming removed 4 bases from V and 0 bases from J, with 14 bases in between. The CDR3 loop reads CSAKGRVASTDTQYF. The CDR3 DNA reads as TGCAGTGCTAAAGGTCGGGTTGCTAGCACAGATACGCAGTATTTT.

The rearrangement links TRBV20-1 to TRBJ2-7; the D call may be TRBD1 or TRBD2 (5 bases each). V lost 3 bases to trimming and J lost 1 base, with 25 bases between them. Germline V gives CDR1 DFQATT, CDR2 SNEGSKA (reference sequence). The length of the CDR3 is 18 residues. CDR3 sequence reads: CSASGVGAGITGSYEQYF. Here the CDR3 DNA reads TGCAGTGCTAGTGGGGTCGGGGCGGGTATTACCGGGTCCTACGAGCAGTACTTC.

The table lists this clonotype with a few counts. The chain has TRBV4-1 and TRBJ2-3; no clear D gene. The CDR3 contains 17 residues. The V gene's germline CDR1 is MGHRA and CDR2 YSYEKL. Deletions cut 2 bases from V and 0 bases from J, with 15 bases between. CDR3 sequence reads: CASSQSPVVTSTDTQYF. The CDR3 DNA reads as TGCGCCAGCAGCCAAAGCCCCGTTGTTACTAGCACAGATACGCAGTATTTT.

This clonotype was counted at least ten times. The chain carries TRBV27 and TRBJ1-1; TRBD1 matches 11 bases. Germline trimming cut 5 bases from V and 5 bases from J; bases unmatched to any gene: 7. The CDR3 is 15 residues long. Germline values: CDR1 MNHEY, CDR2 SMNVEV (reference sequence). This chain's CDR3 is CASSPWTGGLTEAFF. The CDR3 DNA is TGTGCCAGCAGTCCCTGGACAGGGGGCTTGACTGAAGCTTTCTTT.

This clonotype was recorded at least ten times. The J gene is TRBJ2-3, the V gene TRBV27; possibly TRBD1 for D (6 bases). Germline V gives CDR1 MNHEY, CDR2 SMNVEV (reference sequence). The CDR3 sequence is 13 residues long. V was cut by 2 bases and J by 5 bases, with 8 bases left in between. The CDR3 coding sequence is TGTGCCAGCAGTTTAAGAGGGGGAGATACGCAGTATTTT. It codes for CASSLRGGDTQYF.

A few counts support this clonotype. The CDR3 sequence: CASSQYGGTDTQYF. The CDR3 nucleotides are TGTGCCAGCAGCCAATACGGAGGCACAGATACGCAGTATTTT. The gene calls are TRBV14 and TRBJ2-3; D gene ambiguous. The CDR3 is 14 amino acids. Per the germline V gene, CDR1 is SGHDN and CDR2 is FVKESK. V was cut by 2 bases and J by 1 base, with 7 bases left in between.

With respect to this clonotype: Since a much larger clone is just one base distant, this may be a read error. This chain joins TRBV7-3 and TRBJ2-5; a possible D gene is TRBD2 (6 bases). The CDR3 is made up of 15 amino acids. Looked up from germline, CDR1 is SGHTA and CDR2 is FQGTGA. DNA of the CDR3: TGTGCCAGCAGCCTCCACGGCGGGATGAAAGAGACCCGGTACTTC. Its protein product is CASSLHGGMKETRYF. Filled out from reference TRBV7-3 and TRBJ2-5, the complete variable domain reads GAGVSQTPSNKVTEKGKYVELRCDPISGHTALYWYRQSLGQGPEFLIYFQGTGAADDSGLPNDRFFAVRPEGSVSTLKIQRTERGDSAVYLCASSLHGGMKETRYFGPGTRLLVL.

A word on this clonotype: A much larger clonotype is one base distant, so this may be a read error. The rearrangement links TRBV5-1 to TRBJ1-1; D is uncertain. The CDR3 has 15 amino acids. Germline assignment: CDR1 SGHRS and CDR2 YFSETQ. CDR3 nucleotide sequence: TGCGCCAGCAGCCCTGGGAGGCAAATGAACACTGGAGCTTTCTTT. Protein sequence: CASSPGRQMNTGAFF.

V usage is TRBV10-3 and J usage is TRBJ1-2; D uncertain. CDR3 length equals 11 residues. The germline CDR1 and CDR2 sequences are ENHRY and SYGVKD. The V and J ends lost 6 bases and 6 bases respectively, with 8 bases between them. This CDR3 is CAIRSGNGYTF. In nucleotides, the CDR3 is TGTGCCATCAGGTCGGGGAATGGCTACACCTTC.

This clonotype was counted between two and nine times. The rearrangement joins TRBV5-6 to TRBJ2-6; D tentatively reads TRBD1 or TRBD2 (6 bases each). This CDR3 spans 17 amino acids. The V and J ends lost 0 bases and 4 bases respectively, with 14 bases between them. Germline V gene data show CDR1 as SGHDT and CDR2 as YYEEEE. The CDR3 loop reads CASSLVVWGAGANVLTF. Written as DNA, the CDR3 is TGTGCCAGCAGCTTGGTGGTCTGGGGGGCAGGGGCCAACGTCCTGACTTTC.

Ten or more counts support this clonotype. CDR3 DNA sequence: TGCGCCAGCAGCTTGGATACAGGTACTGTTTATGGCTACACCTTC. This codes for CASSLDTGTVYGYTF. The chain is built from TRBV5-1 and TRBJ1-2; possible D gene TRBD1, 5 bases. Per germline, CDR1 SGHRS and CDR2 YFSETQ. This CDR3 has 15 amino acids. Trimming removed 0 bases at V and 5 bases at J, with 14 bases between.

The chain links TRBV6-2 or TRBV6-3 to TRBJ1-6; D gene ambiguous. This CDR3 is built from 14 residues. Germline CDR1 and CDR2: MNHEY and SVGEGT. V was shortened by 11 bases and J by 10 bases, with 21 bases between the two germline ends. DNA of the CDR3: TGTGCCGGGCAGCGAGGGAGCGGAGAATCACCCCTCCACTTT. It codes for CAGQRGSGESPLHF.

This clonotype was picked up many times. J is TRBJ2-2 and V is TRBV7-8, with D hard to call. Trimming took 3 bases from V and 4 from J, leaving 12 bases between them. Germline values: CDR1 SGHVS, CDR2 FQNEAQ. This CDR3 is built from 15 residues. Here the CDR3 DNA reads TGTGCCAGCAGCTTCAGGTTCTCAGGCACCGGGGAGCTGTTTTTT. Encoded protein: CASSFRFSGTGELFF.